This TCR beta chain was found in a study of blood T cell repertoires in COVID-19. Across the whole study: Acute and convalescent COVID-19 samples came from the United States, Italy and Spain.

V lost 6 bases, J lost 10 bases, and 6 bases stayed unmatched. Germline loops: CDR1 SEHNR, CDR2 FQNEAQ (reference sequence). The CDR3 totals 14 residues. Some clones are missing from TCRdb's copy, which holds only in-frame ones; the method was immunoSEQ multiplex PCR. Among 120,000 to 150,000 clones listed, 70% to 90% were seen once. This TCR derives from a human donor in a cohort sampled during active COVID-19. Sequenced input: peripheral blood. The V gene is TRBV7-9, the J gene TRBJ1-6; TRBD1 agrees at 10 bases. CDR3 DNA sequence: TGTGCCAGCAGACGACAGGGGGCAGAGTCACCCCTCCACTTT. It is translated as CASRRQGAESPLHF.